This T cell receptor (beta chain) derives from a study of blood T cell repertoires in COVID-19 (dated by TCRdb to the early 2020s). The study in broad terms: Collaborator samples came from the United States, Italy and Spain and covered acute and convalescent phases of COVID-19. Samples came from the ongoing ImmuneRACE study (first 160 participants) plus 1,254 subjects from 6 global collaborators. The prospective study material was composed of cDNA or gDNA derived from T cells, B-cell-depleted T cells, or PBMCs. Deeply sampled blood TCRbeta repertoires from subjects exposed to, actively infected with, or recovered from COVID-19 were included in the dataset. Nearly every sample came with metadata listing a de-identified subject ID, COVID-19 status, age in years and sex. The repertoires were released in a freely available public database intended as a resource for research on the immune response to SARS-CoV-2. HLA class I and class II types, where available, came from metadata supplied by the sample provider rather than from assay-based typing.

Summary of the overall study and its limitations: The quantity of clinical and demographic metadata differed by source and by participant and was supplied without curation.

Comment on this clone: The target of this receptor is not known. Base qualities are missing; no much larger clone stands one base away.

The immunoSEQ Assay, a bias-controlled multiplex PCR, was used to amplify TCRbeta CDR3 regions from genomic DNA. Processing in the source paper ran as follows. The number of nucleated cells in each sample was estimated by amplification of reference gene primers within the assay. To quantify the absolute abundance of each unique TCRbeta CDR3 rearrangement, sequence reads were collapsed and filtered. For each sample, productive Simpson clonality was calculated by taking the square root of Simpson's diversity index across productive rearrangements. The table comes from immuneACCESS by way of TCRdb, which keeps in-frame sequences with V and J called. Part of the clones is missing from these tables; in studies checked, under half for an unresolved V gene and the rest for unknown reasons. V and J calls and clone size are given by that table; D and trimming were obtained from the DNA. In all, the sample holds hundreds of thousands of clones, and about 87% of those were seen once. In total, the top ten clones hold more than 8.5% of the sample.

Cut back by 2 bases and 19 bases, the V and J ends lie 19 bases apart. The CDR3 spans 13 residues, from the cysteine through the phenylalanine. The retained sequence is limited to the CDR3, 39 bases, with the frame set at the first base. CDR1 and CDR2 are read off the germline V gene (reference sequence) as SGHNT and YYREEE. In the prospective study, participants were about 18 to 95 years old, resided in about 25 geographic areas of the United States, and were enrolled through a virtual design. In the prospective study, cohorts were assigned on the basis of participant-reported clinical history obtained from a screening survey and a study questionnaire. For ImmuneRACE Cohort 3, a participant was defined as recovered based on two consecutive negative NP/OP PCR tests, clearance by a healthcare professional, or resolution of symptoms. Mobile phlebotomists in the prospective study collected whole blood, serum and a nasopharyngeal or oropharyngeal swab from every participant. Additional blood draws and questionnaires over an approximately 2-month period could optionally be provided by prospective study participants. Blood samples from the prospective study were shipped frozen or at room temperature prior to DNA extraction.

The material sequenced was PBMCs or T cells enriched from blood (not recorded which). The origin of this receptor is a woman younger than 30 who had recovered from COVID-19. Recombination connected TRBV5-4 to TRBJ2-6; TRBD2 is a weak D gene call, 5 bases matching. CDR3 region: CASSFVASWTKTF. The DNA sequence follows: TGTGCCAGCAGCTTTGTCGCTAGCTGGACGAAAACTTTC.